The clone carrying this T cell receptor (beta chain) came up a few times. The protocol was immunoSEQ multiplex PCR, while the TCRdb copy is restricted to in-frame clones and leaves out a portion. The data contain over 250,000 clones, over 85% of them seen just once; the ten biggest clones take up under 2.5%. The data belong to a study of blood T cell repertoires in COVID-19. Looked up from germline, CDR1 is LNHNV and CDR2 is YYDKDF (reference sequence). V shed 8 bases and J shed 4 bases, with 9 bases lying between them. CDR3 length: 12 amino acids. The source material was PBMCs or T cells enriched from blood (not recorded which). The clonotype was recovered from a woman aged 55 to 70 who had recovered from COVID-19. The J gene is TRBJ1-3, the V gene TRBV15; unclear D gene. The CDR3 protein is CATSQWGNTIYF. The CDR3, as DNA: TGTGCCACCTCTCAGTGGGGAAACACCATATATTTT.